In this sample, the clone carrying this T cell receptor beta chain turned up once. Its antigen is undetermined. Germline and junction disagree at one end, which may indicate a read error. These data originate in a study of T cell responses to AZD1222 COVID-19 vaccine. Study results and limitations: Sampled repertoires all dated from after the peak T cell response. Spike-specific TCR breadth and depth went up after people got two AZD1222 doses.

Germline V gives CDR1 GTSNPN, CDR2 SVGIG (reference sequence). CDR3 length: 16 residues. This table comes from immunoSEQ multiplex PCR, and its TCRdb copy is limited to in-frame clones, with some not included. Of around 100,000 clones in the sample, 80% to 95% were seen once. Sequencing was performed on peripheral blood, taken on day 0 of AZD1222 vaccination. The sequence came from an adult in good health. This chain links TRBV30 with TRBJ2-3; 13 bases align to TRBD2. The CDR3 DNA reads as TGTGCCTGGAGTGAGGGACTAGCGGGAAGCAGAGATACGCAGTATTTT. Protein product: CAWSEGLAGSRDTQYF.